A single T cell receptor beta chain is shown here with its context. The target antigen is unknown. The PCR contained 60 Vbeta and 13 Jbeta primers. TCRdb's table, derived via immunoSEQ multiplex PCR, lists solely in-frame clones and lacks some. The table records 95,000 to 100,000 clones, roughly 80% of them present only once. Healthy people donating bone marrow made up the donors. Trimming removed 7 bases at V and 2 bases at J, with 22 bases between. The CDR3 length is 16 residues. The germline gives CDR1 SQVTM, CDR2 ANQGSEA. The data were obtained in a study of cytomegalovirus exposure and HLA in healthy donors. Study-wide findings and caveats: Under in vitro conditions, three CMV-associated chains were confirmed as specific for CMV antigens. A later analysis linked a missense DCLRE1C variant to TCR beta V- and J-gene trimming.

Sequences were obtained from PBMCs. The sequence derives from a man aged 35 to 55 in good health and CMV-seropositive. The chain recombines TRBV29-1 with TRBJ2-3; possible D gene TRBD1, 5 bases. CDR3 loop: CSAPPWEGASTDTQYF. CDR3 coding DNA: TGCAGCGCCCCCCCTTGGGAAGGGGCCTCCACAGATACGCAGTATTTT.